The present T cell receptor (beta chain) was sequenced within a study of response to subunit inactivated influenza vaccine. General study findings and limits: Authors proposed each seasonal influenza vaccination draws in few new T cells.

Only a few counts were recorded for this clonotype. Its cognate antigen is unknown. TCRdb called the RT-PCR reads again in MiXCR, with one record for every CDR3 protein. The profile shows hundreds of thousands of distinct CDR3 sequences, around 25% of them singletons. This sequence was found in a man in his fifties or sixties who received an inactivated influenza vaccine. The specimen was CD4+ T cells sorted from PBMCs, collected more than 4 days after vaccination.

The CDR3 nucleotides read TGTGCCAGCAGTACGCCGGGACAGGGCGGGGGGGAGCTGTTTTTT. Its translation is CASSTPGQGGGELFF. The chain has TRBV12-3 or TRBV12-4 and TRBJ2-2; 9 positions agree with TRBD1. There are 15 residues in the CDR3. With V trimmed by 5 bases and J by 8 bases, 9 bases remained unmatched.